This T cell receptor (beta chain) was obtained from a study of blood T cell repertoires in COVID-19. Using immunoSEQ multiplex PCR, the repertoire was profiled, and TCRdb retains in-frame clones only, with some absent. The sample lists 90,000 to 150,000 clones, 65% to 80% occurring once. This CDR3 is built from 13 residues. Germline-derived CDR1 and CDR2 are SGHRS and YFSETQ. Trimming shortened V by 2 bases and J by 6 bases, and 11 bases separated the two germline ends. This chain connects TRBV5-1 to TRBJ1-2; the D gene is possibly TRBD1 (5 bases). The receptor's source is a human donor with acute or convalescent COVID-19. The donor label of this sample is uncertain. The sequenced material came from peripheral blood. In DNA, the CDR3 is TGCGCCAGCAGCTTCTCAGGGCTCGATGGCTACACCTTC. This gives the protein CASSFSGLDGYTF.